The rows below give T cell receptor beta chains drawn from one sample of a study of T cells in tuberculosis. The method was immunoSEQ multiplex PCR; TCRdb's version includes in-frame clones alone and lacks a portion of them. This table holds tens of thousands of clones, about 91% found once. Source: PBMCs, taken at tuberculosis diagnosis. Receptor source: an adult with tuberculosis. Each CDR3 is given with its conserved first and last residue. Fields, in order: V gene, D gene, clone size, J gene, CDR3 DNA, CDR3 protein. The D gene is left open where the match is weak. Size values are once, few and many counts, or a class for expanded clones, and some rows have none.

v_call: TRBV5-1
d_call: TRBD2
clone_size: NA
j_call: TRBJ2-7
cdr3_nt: TGCGCCAGCAGCTCTACAGCGGGGGGGCCCTACGAGCAGTACTTC
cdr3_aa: CASSSTAGGPYEQYF

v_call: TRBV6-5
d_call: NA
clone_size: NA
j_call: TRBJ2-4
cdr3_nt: TGTGCCAGCAGTTCTGAGGCCAAAAACATTCAGTACTTC
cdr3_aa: CASSSEAKNIQYF

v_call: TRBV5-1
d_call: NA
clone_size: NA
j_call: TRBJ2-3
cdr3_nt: TGCGCCAGCAGCCCAATCCACGGGGGCACAGATACGCAGTATTTT
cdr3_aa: CASSPIHGGTDTQYF

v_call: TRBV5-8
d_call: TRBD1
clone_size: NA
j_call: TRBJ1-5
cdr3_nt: TGTGCCAGCAGCGGGGACAGGGATCAGCCCCAGCATTTT
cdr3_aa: CASSGDRDQPQHF

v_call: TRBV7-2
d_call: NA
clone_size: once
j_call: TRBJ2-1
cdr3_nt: TGTGCCAGCAGCCCCTCGTCAGGCTCCTACAATGAGCAGTTCTTC
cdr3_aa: CASSPSSGSYNEQFF

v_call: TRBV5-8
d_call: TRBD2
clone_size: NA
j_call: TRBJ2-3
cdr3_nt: TGTGCCAGCAGCCCGGGACTAGCGGGAGCAACAGATACGCAGTATTTT
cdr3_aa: CASSPGLAGATDTQYF

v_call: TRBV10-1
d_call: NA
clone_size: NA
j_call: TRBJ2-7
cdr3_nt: TGCGCCAGCAGTGAGTCCGTGAGAGTTTACGAGCAGTACTTC
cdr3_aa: CASSESVRVYEQYF

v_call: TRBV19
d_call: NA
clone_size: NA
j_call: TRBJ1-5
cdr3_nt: TGTGCCAGTAGCATGCTAAGTCTACTCCCGATCCAGCATTTT
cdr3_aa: CASSMLSLLPIQHF

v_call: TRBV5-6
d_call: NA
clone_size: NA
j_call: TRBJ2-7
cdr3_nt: TGTGCCAGCAGCTTGGGACAGGAAAGGAGCTACGAGCAGTACTTC
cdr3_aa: CASSLGQERSYEQYF

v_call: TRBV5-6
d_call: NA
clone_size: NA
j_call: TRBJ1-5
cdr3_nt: TGTGCCAGCAGCCGTACAGGGACTCAGCCCCAGCATTTT
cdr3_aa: CASSRTGTQPQHF

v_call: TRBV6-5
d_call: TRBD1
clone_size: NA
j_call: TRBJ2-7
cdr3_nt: TGTGCCAGCATTCACCTCGGGACAGGTGCCGAGCAGTACTTC
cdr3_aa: CASIHLGTGAEQYF

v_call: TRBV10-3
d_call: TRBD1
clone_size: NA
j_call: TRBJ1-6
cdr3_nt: TGTGCCATCAGTGACCCTGGGGCAGGGGGTTATTATAATTCACCCCTCCACTTT
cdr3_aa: CAISDPGAGGYYNSPLHF

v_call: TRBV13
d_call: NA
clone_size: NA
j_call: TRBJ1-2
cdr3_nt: TGTGCCAGCAGCTTAGGCCTCCAGTCGGGAGGCTACACCTTC
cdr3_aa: CASSLGLQSGGYTF

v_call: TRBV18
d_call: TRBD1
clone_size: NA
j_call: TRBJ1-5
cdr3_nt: TGTGCCAGCTCACCTCAGACAGGGGTCGGTCAGCCCCAGCATTTT
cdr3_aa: CASSPQTGVGQPQHF

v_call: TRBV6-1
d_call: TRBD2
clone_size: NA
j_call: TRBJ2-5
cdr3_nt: TGTGCCAGCAGTGATCTAGCGGTGTACCAAGAGACCCAGTACTTC
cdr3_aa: CASSDLAVYQETQYF

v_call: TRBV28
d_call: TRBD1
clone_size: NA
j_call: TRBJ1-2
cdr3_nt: TGTGCCAGCAGTCTCCGAGGGAATACCGGGACAGGGTCTGGCTACACCTTC
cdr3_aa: CASSLRGNTGTGSGYTF

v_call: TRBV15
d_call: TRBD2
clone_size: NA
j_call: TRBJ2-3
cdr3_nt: TGTGCCACCAGCAGAGGAACTAGCGGGAGTGCGACAGATACGCAGTATTTT
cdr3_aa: CATSRGTSGSATDTQYF

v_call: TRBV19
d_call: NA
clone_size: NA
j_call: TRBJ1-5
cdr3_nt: TGTGCCAGTAGTATACGGTTCCGTGGAGATGGGAATCAGCCCCAGCATTTT
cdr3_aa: CASSIRFRGDGNQPQHF

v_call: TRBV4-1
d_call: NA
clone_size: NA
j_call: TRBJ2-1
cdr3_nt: TGCGCCAGCAGCCCCCTCGGACAGAGCAATGAGCAGTTCTTC
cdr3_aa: CASSPLGQSNEQFF

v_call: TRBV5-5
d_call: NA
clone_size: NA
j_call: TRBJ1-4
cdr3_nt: TGTGCCAGCAGCTCGCCAGGATTGAATGAAAAACTGTTTTTT
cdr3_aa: CASSSPGLNEKLFF

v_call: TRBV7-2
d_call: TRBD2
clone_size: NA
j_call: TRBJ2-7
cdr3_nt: TGTGCCAGCAGCTCTAGGACTAGCGCCCGCGCCTACGAGCAGTACTTC
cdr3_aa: CASSSRTSARAYEQYF

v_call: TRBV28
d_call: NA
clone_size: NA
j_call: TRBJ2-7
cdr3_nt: TGTGCCAGCGGCTCAGCAGGGGGGTTATCCTACGAGCAGTACTTC
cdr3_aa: CASGSAGGLSYEQYF

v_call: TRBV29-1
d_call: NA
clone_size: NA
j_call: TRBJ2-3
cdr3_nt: TGCAGCGTCAGGGGAGCCGTACGGGGGGACAACACAGATACGCAGTATTTT
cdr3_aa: CSVRGAVRGDNTDTQYF

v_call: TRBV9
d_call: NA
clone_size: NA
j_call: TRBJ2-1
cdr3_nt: TGTGCCAGCAGCGTAGGGCGGGCTAGCAATCCGGAGTTCTTC
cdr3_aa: CASSVGRASNPEFF

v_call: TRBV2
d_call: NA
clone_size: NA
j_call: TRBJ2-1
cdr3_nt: TGTGCCAGCAGTGAACACGCTCCGGTCAATGAGCAGTTCTTC
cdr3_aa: CASSEHAPVNEQFF

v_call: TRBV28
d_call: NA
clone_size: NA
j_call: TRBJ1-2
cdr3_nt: TGTGCCAGCAGTCCCTTATCCACAGGACACTATGGCTACACCTTC
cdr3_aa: CASSPLSTGHYGYTF

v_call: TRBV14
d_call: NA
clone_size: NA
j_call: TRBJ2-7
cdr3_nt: TGTGCCAGCAGCCAAGATAGGAAAAGGGGGATGGACGAGCAGTACTTC
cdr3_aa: CASSQDRKRGMDEQYF

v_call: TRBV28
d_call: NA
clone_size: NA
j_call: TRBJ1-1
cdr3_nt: TGTGCCAGCGGAGTACAGGGTCTAATGAACACTGAAGCTTTCTTT
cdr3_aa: CASGVQGLMNTEAFF

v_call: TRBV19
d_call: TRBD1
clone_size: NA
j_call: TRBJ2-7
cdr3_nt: TGTGCCAGTAGTATAGAGGCAGGGGGTCCCTACGAGCAGTACTTC
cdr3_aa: CASSIEAGGPYEQYF

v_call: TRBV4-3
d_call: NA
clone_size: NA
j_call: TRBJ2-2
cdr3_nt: TGCGCCAGCAGCCACTGGGAGGCCGGGGAGCTGTTTTTT
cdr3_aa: CASSHWEAGELFF

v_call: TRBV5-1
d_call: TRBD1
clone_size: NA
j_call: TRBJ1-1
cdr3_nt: TGCGCCAGCCGGCAGACAGGGGCGGTGGATGAAGCTTTCTTT
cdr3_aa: CASRQTGAVDEAFF

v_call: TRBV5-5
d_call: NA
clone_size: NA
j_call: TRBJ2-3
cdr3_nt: TGTGCCAGCAGCTTAGAGGTTGTCGCAGATACGCAGTATTTT
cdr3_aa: CASSLEVVADTQYF

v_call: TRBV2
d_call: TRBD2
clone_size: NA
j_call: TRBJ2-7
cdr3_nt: TGTGCCAGCCGCCACGGGAGGGCCACCTACGAGCAGTACTTC
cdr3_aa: CASRHGRATYEQYF

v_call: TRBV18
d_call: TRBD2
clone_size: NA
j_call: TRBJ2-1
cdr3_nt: TGTGCCAGCTCACCGGGTGCTAGCGGGGGGAGTGGTGAGCAGTTCTTC
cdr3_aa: CASSPGASGGSGEQFF

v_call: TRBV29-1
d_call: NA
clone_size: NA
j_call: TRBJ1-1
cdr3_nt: TGCAGCGTTACAAACAGGGCGAACACTGAAGCTTTCTTT
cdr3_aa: CSVTNRANTEAFF

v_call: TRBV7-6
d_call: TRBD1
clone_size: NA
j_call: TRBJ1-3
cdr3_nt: TGTGCCAGCAGCTTAGCGACGGGACAGGGTAGAAACACCATATATTTT
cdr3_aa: CASSLATGQGRNTIYF

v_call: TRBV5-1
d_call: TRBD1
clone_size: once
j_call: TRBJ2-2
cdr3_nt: TGCGCCAGCAGGGAGAGGACAGGGAACACCGGGGAGCTGTTTTTT
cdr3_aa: CASRERTGNTGELFF

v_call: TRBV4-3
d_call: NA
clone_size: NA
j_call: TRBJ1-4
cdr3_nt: TGCGCCAGCAGCCAAGAGGGGGGGCGCGGTGAAAAACTGTTTTTT
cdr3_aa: CASSQEGGRGEKLFF

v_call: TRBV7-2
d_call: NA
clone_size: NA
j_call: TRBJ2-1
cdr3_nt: TGTGCCAGCAGCGGGGGGAGGTTATGGCGCAATGAGCAGTTCTTC
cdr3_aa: CASSGGRLWRNEQFF

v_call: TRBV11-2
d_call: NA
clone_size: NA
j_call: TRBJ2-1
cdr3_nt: TGTGCCAGCAGCCTTTTACTCCTTAGCTCCTACAATGAGCAGTTCTTC
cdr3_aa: CASSLLLLSSYNEQFF

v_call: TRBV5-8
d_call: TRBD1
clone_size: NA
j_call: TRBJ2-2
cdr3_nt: TGTGCCAGCACCATGACAGGGCCCACCGGGGAGCTGTTTTTT
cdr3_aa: CASTMTGPTGELFF

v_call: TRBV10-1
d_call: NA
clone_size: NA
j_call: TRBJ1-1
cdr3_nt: TGCGCCAGCAGTTGGCGCCAGGGGATTGGTGGTGAAGCTTTCTTT
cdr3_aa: CASSWRQGIGGEAFF

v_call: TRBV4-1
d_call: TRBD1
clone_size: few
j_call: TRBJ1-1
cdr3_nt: TGCGCCAGCAGCCGCTTGGGACAGGGAACAACTGAAGCTTTCTTT
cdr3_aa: CASSRLGQGTTEAFF

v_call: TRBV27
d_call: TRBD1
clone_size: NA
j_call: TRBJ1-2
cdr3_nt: TGTGCCAGCAGCCCTGGTAAGGGGACAGTTGGACTCCCTAACTATGGCTACACCTTC
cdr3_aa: CASSPGKGTVGLPNYGYTF

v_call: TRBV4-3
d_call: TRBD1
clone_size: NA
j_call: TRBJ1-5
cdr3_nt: TGCGCCAGCAGCCAAGATTCGGACAGGCCGATCCAGCATTTT
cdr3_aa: CASSQDSDRPIQHF

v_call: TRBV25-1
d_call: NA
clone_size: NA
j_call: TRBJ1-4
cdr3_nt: TGTGCCAGCAGTGCCCAGGGGTTGGAAAAACTGTTTTTT
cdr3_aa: CASSAQGLEKLFF

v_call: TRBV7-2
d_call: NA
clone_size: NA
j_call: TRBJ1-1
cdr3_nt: TGTGCCAGCAGCTTGACTACTAACACTGAAGCTTTCTTT
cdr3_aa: CASSLTTNTEAFF

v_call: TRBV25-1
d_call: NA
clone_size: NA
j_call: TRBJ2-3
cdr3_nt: TGTGCCAGCAGAGGGGCAACCGGACCCACAGATACGCAGTATTTT
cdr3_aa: CASRGATGPTDTQYF

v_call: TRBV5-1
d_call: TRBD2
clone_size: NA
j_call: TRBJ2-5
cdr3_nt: TGCGCCAGCAGCTTGGCGGGGGGGGCGCTTGGAGAGACCCAGTACTTC
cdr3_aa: CASSLAGGALGETQYF